Each of the 8 T cell receptor beta chains below was sequenced from the same sample in a study of response to subunit inactivated influenza vaccine. Via MiXCR, TCRdb re-called the RT-PCR reads, giving one row per CDR3 protein. This sample carries some 850,000 distinct CDR3 sequences, less than 20% of them seen once, and the ten largest clones take under 13%. The specimen was PBMCs from blood, collected more than 4 days after vaccination. The receptors were sampled from a man aged 45-65 years who received an inactivated influenza vaccine.

CDR3 nucleotide sequence: TGTGCCAGCACTCAGGGTTACTATGGCTACACCTTC. As protein: CASTQGYYGYTF. The chain joins TRBV28 to TRBJ1-2; D is perhaps TRBD1 (5 bases). Germline values: CDR1 MDHEN, CDR2 SYDVKM. V lost 7 bases and J 3 bases, leaving 9 bases between the germline ends. The CDR3 length is 12 residues.

By proportion, this clonotype is medium-sized. V gene TRBV29-1 combines with J gene TRBJ2-3, with D possibly TRBD1 on 6 matching bases. The length of the CDR3 is 14 residues. V lost 7 bases and J 1 base, leaving 15 bases between the germline ends. Looked up from germline, CDR1 is SQVTM and CDR2 is ANQGSEA. CDR3 region: CSANRDRGTDTQYF. The DNA of the CDR3 is TGCAGCGCCAACAGGGATCGAGGCACAGATACGCAGTATTTT.

The chain has TRBV24-1 and TRBJ2-1, with 8 bases aligning to TRBD2. CDR1 and CDR2 from the germline V gene are KGHDR and SFDVKD. CDR3 length: 20 amino acids. After removal of 4 bases from V and 6 bases from J, the junction contained 22 bases not matched to a gene. DNA for the CDR3: TGTGCCACCAGTGACCACTACGGGGTGGGAATGGTAGCGGGAACCAATGAGCAGTTCTTC. Translated: CATSDHYGVGMVAGTNEQFF.

This clonotype was seen a handful of times. This rearrangement joins TRBV10-3 to TRBJ2-1, with D possibly being TRBD1 or TRBD2 (5 bases each). In germline, CDR1 is ENHRY, CDR2 SYGVKD. CDR3 length: 12 amino acids. Trimming cost V 8 bases and J 10 bases, with 15 bases left between them. The CDR3 DNA reads as TGTGCCATCCCGGGACCCGGAGGCGAGCAGTTCTTC. It codes for CAIPGPGGEQFF.

The rearrangement uses TRBV29-1 and TRBJ2-1, with D tentatively TRBD1 (5 bases). V dropped 6 bases and J dropped 0 bases, with 15 bases sitting between them. Germline loops: CDR1 SQVTM, CDR2 ANQGSEA. The CDR3 is made up of 15 amino acids. CDR3: CSVPKGVSSYNEQFF. The CDR3 region has the DNA TGCAGCGTCCCCAAAGGGGTTAGCTCCTACAATGAGCAGTTCTTC.

This clonotype was detected ten times or more. The chain uses TRBV29-1 and TRBJ2-7; 10 nucleotides align to TRBD2. CDR1 and CDR2 from the germline V gene are SQVTM and ANQGSEA. Trimming removed 6 bases from V and 0 bases from J; junction bases left unmatched: 8. The CDR3 has 15 residues. The CDR3 nucleotides read TGCAGCGTAGGCCGGACTAGCGGACGCTCCTACGAGCAGTACTTC. This gives the protein CSVGRTSGRSYEQYF.

This clonotype has just a few counts. V and J are TRBV5-5 and TRBJ2-7; D not resolved. Trimming left V 3 bases short and J 2 bases short, with 15 bases between. This CDR3 contains 15 residues. Germline V CDR1 and CDR2: SGHKS, YYEKEE (reference sequence). This chain's CDR3 is CASSWSPQPPYEQYF. As DNA, the CDR3 is TGTGCCAGCAGCTGGAGTCCGCAGCCTCCCTACGAGCAGTACTTC. The full variable domain, rest sourced from reference TRBV5-5 and TRBJ2-7, is DAGVTQSPTHLIKTRGQQVTLRCSPISGHKSVSWYQQVLGQGPQFIFQYYEKEERGRGNFPDRFSARQFPNYSSELNVNALLLGDSALYLCASSWSPQPPYEQYFGPGTRLTVT.

This clonotype has ten or more counts. V gene TRBV29-1 combines with J gene TRBJ2-1; weak D call: TRBD1 (5 bases). CDR1 and CDR2 (germline): SQVTM, ANQGSEA. V shed 1 base and J shed 7 bases, with 8 bases lying between them. This CDR3 comprises 12 residues. The CDR3 DNA sequence: TGCAGCGTTGAAGGGGCAGGGAATGAGCAGTTCTTC. Its translation: CSVEGAGNEQFF.